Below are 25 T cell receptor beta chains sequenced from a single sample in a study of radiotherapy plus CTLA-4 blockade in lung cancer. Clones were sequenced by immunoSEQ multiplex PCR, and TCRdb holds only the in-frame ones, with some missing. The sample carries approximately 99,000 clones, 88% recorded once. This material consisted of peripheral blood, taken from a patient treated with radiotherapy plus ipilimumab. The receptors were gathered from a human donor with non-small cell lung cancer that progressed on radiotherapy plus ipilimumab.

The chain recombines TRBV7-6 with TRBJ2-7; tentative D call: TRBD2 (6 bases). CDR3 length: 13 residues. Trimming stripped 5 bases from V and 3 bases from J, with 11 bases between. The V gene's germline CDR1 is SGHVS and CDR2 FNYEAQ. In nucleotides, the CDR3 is TGTGCCAGCAGCCGACGGGAGTTCTACGAGCAGTACTTC. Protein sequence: CASSRREFYEQYF. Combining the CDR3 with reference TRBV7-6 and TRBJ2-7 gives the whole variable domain GAGVSQSPRYKVTKRGQDVALRCDPISGHVSLYWYRQALGQGPEFLTYFNYEAQQDKSGLPNDRFSAERPEGSISTLTIQRTEQRDSAMYRCASSRREFYEQYFGPGTRLTVT.

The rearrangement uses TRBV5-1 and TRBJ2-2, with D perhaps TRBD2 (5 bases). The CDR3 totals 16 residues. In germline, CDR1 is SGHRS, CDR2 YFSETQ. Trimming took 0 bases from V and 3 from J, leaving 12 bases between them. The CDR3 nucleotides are TGCGCCAGCAGCTTGGAGCGGTACGGGTACACCGGGGAGCTGTTTTTT. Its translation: CASSLERYGYTGELFF.

CDR3 loop: CASSQRTSGYYEQYF. The CDR3 coding sequence is TGCGCCAGCAGCCAACGGACTAGCGGTTACTACGAGCAGTACTTC. V is TRBV4-1 and J is TRBJ2-7; TRBD2 matches at 10 bases. J was trimmed by 3 bases and V by 2 bases; bases with no gene match: 4. The CDR3 is made up of 15 amino acids. Germline V gives CDR1 MGHRA, CDR2 YSYEKL.

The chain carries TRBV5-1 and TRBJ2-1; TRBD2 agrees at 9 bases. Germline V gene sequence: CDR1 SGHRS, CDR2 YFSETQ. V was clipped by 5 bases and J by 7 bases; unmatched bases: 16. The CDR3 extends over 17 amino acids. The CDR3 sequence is CASRNRAGTSPSNEQFF. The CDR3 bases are TGCGCCAGCAGGAACCGAGCCGGGACTAGCCCGTCAAATGAGCAGTTCTTC.

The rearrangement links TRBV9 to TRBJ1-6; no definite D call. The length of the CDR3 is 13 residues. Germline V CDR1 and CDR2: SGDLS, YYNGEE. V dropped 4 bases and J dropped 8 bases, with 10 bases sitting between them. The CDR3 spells CASSTYVDSPLHF. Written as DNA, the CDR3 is TGTGCCAGCAGCACCTACGTGGATTCACCCCTCCACTTT.

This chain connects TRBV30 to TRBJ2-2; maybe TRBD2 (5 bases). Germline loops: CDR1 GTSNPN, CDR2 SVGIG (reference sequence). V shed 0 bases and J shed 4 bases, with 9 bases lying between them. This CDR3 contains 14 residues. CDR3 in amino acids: CAWSVGLFTGELFF. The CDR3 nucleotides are TGTGCCTGGAGTGTAGGACTCTTCACCGGGGAGCTGTTTTTT.

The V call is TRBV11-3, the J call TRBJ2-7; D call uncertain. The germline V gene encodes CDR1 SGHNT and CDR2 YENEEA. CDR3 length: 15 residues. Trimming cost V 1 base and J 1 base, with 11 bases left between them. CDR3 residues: CASSLVGLGSYEQYF. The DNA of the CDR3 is TGTGCCAGCAGCTTAGTCGGGCTAGGGTCCTACGAGCAGTACTTC.

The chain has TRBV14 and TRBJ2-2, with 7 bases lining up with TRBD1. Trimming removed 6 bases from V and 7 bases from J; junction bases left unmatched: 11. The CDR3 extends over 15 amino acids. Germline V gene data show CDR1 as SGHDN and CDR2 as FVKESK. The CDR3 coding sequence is TGTGCCAGCAGTCCCCTTGACAGGGTAAACGGGGAGCTGTTTTTT. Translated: CASSPLDRVNGELFF.

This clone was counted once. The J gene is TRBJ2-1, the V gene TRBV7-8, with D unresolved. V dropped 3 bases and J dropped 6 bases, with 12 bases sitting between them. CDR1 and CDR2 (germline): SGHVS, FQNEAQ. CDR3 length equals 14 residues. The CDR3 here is CASSLERILNEQFF. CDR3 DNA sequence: TGTGCCAGCAGCTTGGAGCGCATACTCAATGAGCAGTTCTTC.

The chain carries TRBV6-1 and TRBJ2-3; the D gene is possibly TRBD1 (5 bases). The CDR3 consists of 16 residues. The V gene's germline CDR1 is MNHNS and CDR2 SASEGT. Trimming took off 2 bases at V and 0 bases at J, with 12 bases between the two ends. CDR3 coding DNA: TGTGCCAGCAGTGAATGGGGCGGCCATAGCACAGATACGCAGTATTTT. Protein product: CASSEWGGHSTDTQYF.

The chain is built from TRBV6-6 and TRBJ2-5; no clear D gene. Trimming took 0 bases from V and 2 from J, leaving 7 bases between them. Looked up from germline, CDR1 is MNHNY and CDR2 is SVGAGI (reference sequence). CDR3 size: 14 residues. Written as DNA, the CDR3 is TGTGCCAGCAGTTACTCGAACCCGCAAGAGACCCAGTACTTC. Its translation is CASSYSNPQETQYF.

Written as DNA, the CDR3 is TGTGCCAGCAGCCACCTGACAGGGGCCAACAACTTAGCCAAAAACATTCAGTACTTC. Translating it yields CASSHLTGANNLAKNIQYF. The gene calls are TRBV5-5 and TRBJ2-4; 8 positions agree with TRBD1. J lost 0 bases, V lost 4 bases, and 15 bases had no gene match. This CDR3 region has 19 residues. Germline V gene data show CDR1 as SGHKS and CDR2 as YYEKEE (reference sequence).

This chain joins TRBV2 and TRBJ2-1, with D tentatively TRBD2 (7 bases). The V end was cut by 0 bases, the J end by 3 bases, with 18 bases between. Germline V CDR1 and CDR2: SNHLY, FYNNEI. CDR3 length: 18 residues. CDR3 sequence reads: CASSEARGLADVYNEQFF. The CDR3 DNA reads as TGTGCCAGCAGTGAAGCGCGGGGGCTAGCGGATGTCTACAATGAGCAGTTCTTC.

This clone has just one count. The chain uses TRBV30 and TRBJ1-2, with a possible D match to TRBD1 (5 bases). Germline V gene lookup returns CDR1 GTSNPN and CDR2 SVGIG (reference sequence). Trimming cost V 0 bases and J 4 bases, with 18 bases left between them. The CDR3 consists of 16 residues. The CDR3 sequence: CAWSVRGGEASYGYTF. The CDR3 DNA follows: TGTGCCTGGAGTGTACGTGGGGGGGAGGCATCCTATGGCTACACCTTC.

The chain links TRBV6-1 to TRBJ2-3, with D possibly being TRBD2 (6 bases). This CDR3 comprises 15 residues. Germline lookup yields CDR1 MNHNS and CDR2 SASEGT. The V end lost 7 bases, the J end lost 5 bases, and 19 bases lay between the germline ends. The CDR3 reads CASTTRLVGGDTQYF. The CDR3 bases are TGTGCCAGCACCACCCGACTAGTAGGAGGAGATACGCAGTATTTT.

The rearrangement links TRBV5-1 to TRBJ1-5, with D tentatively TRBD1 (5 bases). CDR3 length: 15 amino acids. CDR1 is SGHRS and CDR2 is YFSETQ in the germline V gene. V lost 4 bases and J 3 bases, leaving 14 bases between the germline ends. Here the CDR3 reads CASSPGGTDNQPQHF. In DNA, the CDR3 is TGCGCCAGCAGCCCCGGGGGGACCGACAATCAGCCCCAGCATTTT.

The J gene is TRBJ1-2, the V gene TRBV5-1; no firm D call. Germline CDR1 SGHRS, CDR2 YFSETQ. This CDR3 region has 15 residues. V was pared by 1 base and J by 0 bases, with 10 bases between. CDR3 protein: CASSLYSAANYGYTF. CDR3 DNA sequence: TGCGCCAGCAGCTTGTACAGTGCAGCTAACTATGGCTACACCTTC.

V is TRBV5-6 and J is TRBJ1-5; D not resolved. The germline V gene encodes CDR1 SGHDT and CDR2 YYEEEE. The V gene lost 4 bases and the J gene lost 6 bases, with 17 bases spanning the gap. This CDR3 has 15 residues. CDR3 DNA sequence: TGTGCCAGCAGCGCCGATCGCGGGGAACTTCAGCCCCAGCATTTT. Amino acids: CASSADRGELQPQHF. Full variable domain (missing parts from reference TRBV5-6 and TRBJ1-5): DAGVTQSPTHLIKTRGQQVTLRCSPKSGHDTVSWYQQALGQGPQFIFQYYEEEERQRGNFPDRFSGHQFPNYSSELNVNALLLGDSALYLCASSADRGELQPQHFGDGTRLSIL.

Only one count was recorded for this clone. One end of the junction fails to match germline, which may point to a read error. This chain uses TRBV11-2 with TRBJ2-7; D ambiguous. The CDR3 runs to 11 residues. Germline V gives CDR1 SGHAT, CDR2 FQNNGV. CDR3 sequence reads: CASSSSYEQCF. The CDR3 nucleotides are TGTGCCAGCAGCTCCTCCTACGAGCAGTGCTTC.

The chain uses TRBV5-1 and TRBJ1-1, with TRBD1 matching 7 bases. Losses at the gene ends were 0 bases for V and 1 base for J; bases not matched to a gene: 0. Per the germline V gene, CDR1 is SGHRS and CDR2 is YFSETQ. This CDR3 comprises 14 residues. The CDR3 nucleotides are TGCGCCAGCAGCTTGGGGGACAGGAACACTGAAGCTTTCTTT. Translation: CASSLGDRNTEAFF.

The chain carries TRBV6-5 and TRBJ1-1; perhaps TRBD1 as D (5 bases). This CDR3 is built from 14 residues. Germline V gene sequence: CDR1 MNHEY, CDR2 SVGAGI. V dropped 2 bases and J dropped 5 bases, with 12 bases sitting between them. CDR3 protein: CASSYGGVETEAFF. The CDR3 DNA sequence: TGTGCCAGCAGTTACGGAGGGGTGGAAACTGAAGCTTTCTTT.

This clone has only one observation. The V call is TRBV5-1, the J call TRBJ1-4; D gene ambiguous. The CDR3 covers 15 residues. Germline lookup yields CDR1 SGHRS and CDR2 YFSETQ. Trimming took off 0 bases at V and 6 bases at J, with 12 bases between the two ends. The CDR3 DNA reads TGCGCCAGCAGCTTGGCCATGCAGAAGGATGAAAAACTGTTTTTT. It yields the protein CASSLAMQKDEKLFF.

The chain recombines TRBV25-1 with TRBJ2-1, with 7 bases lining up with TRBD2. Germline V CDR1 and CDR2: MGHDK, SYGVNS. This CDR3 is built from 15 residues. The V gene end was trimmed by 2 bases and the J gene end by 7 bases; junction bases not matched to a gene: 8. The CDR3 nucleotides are TGTGCCAGCAGTGAAGCGGGGGAGGTTGGGAATGAGCAGTTCTTC. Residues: CASSEAGEVGNEQFF.

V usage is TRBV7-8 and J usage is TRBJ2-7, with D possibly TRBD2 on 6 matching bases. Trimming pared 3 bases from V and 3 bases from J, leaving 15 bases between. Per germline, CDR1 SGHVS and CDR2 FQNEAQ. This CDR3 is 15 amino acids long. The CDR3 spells CASSFRDSLVYEQYF. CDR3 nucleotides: TGTGCCAGCAGCTTCCGGGACTCACTCGTCTACGAGCAGTACTTC. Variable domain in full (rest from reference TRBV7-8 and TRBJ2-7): GAGVSQSPRYKVAKRGQDVALRCDPISGHVSLFWYQQALGQGPEFLTYFQNEAQLDKSGLPSDRFFAERPEGSVSTLKIQRTQQEDSAVYLCASSFRDSLVYEQYFGPGTRLTVT.

The DNA for the CDR3 is TGTGCAAGTCGCCTCCATACGGGCTATGGCTACACCTTC. This gives the protein CASRLHTGYGYTF. The chain couples TRBV12-2 to TRBJ1-2. TRBV12-2 is described as a pseudogene. CDR3 size: 13 residues.